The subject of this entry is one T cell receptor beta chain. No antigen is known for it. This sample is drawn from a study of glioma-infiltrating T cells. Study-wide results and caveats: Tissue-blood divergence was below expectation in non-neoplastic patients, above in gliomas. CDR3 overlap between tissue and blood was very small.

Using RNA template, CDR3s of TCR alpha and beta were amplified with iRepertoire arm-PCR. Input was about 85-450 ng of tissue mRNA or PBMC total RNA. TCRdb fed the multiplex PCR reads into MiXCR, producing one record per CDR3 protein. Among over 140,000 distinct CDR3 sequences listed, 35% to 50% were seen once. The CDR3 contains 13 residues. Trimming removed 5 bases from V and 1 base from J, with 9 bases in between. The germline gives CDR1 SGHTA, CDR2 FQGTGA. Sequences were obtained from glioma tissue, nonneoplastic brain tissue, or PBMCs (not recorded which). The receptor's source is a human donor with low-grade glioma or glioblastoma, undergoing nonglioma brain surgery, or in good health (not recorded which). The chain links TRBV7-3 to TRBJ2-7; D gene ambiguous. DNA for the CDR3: TGTGCCAGCAGCAAAGGACCTTCCTACGAGCAGTACTTC. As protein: CASSKGPSYEQYF.